This T cell receptor beta chain was sequenced in a study of blood T cell repertoires in COVID-19. Generated by immunoSEQ multiplex PCR, the TCRdb table keeps only in-frame clones and is missing some. The profile covers over 250,000 clones, with roughly 84% appearing a single time and over 1.3% taken by the ten largest. This CDR3 contains 15 residues. The germline V gene has CDR1 LGHDT and CDR2 YNNKEL (reference sequence). V lost 1 base and J lost 4; bases outside the gene matches: 2. Details on this clone: The sample has other DNA sequences that encode this CDR3 too.

The V and J genes are TRBV3-1 (or the pseudogene TRBV3-2) and TRBJ2-7; 12 positions match TRBD2. Sequenced sample: peripheral blood. The TCR originated in a human donor with COVID-19, enrolled during active disease. The donor label of this sample is uncertain. The CDR3 sequence: CASSQAGLAGYEQYF. DNA of the CDR3: TGTGCCAGCAGCCAAGCCGGACTAGCGGGATACGAGCAGTACTTC.